This TCR beta chain comes out of a study of cytomegalovirus exposure and HLA in healthy donors (TCRdb year 2017). With regard to the full study: The 550 to 750 repertoires of the first cohort and the 120 or so validation repertoires were produced on the same platform, according to a later analysis. The aim of the study was to test whether cataloging public T cell receptors could identify signatures of past pathogen exposure. Along with the approximately 700-subject first cohort, a separate validation cohort of 120 different subjects was used. To predict cytomegalovirus infection status, the study combined high-throughput TCR immunosequencing, statistical association of individual TCRs with disease status, and machine learning.

The library was prepared using the immunoSEQ multiplex PCR assay. In the source study's methods: A statistical classification framework was developed to diagnose cytomegalovirus status using the catalog of TCR beta chain sequences. Not all clones reach the TCRdb copy of this immuneACCESS table, which keeps in-frame sequences only. Checked studies attribute under half of the gap to unresolved V genes and leave the rest unexplained. That table is the source of V, J and clone size, and D and trimming were worked out from the DNA. The sample contains roughly 300,000 clones, roughly 88% of them found a single time. 0.65% to 0.85% of the sample rests with the top ten. Worth noting for this clone: This receptor's antigen is unknown. It has no much larger one-base neighbor in the sample; base qualities were not kept.

As encoded in the germline V gene, CDR1 is MDHEN while CDR2 is SYDVKM. The CDR3 contains 14 residues, cysteine and phenylalanine counted. Of the read, only the CDR3 DNA is kept; its 42 bases are in frame from base 1. Relative to germline, V is missing 7 bases and J is missing 5 bases, with 10 bases of the junction outside any gene match. The donors belonged to the validation cohort of 90 to 150 subjects, which was separate from the approximately 700-subject first cohort. Results and caveats for the whole study, not just this receptor: In a later analysis, TCRs clustered in the first cohort were found to also tend to co-occur in the approximately 120 validation repertoires, with 94% of cluster scores above 0. The classifier was reported to diagnose cytomegalovirus status with high specificity and sensitivity in both the original cohort and the validation cohort. In the study, around 160 TCR beta chains were listed as associated with cytomegalovirus. The authors suggested that the approach could potentially be extended to other disease states and immunological phenotypes. A later analysis had no HLA typing for the validation cohort, so co-occurrence there was scored across all 110 or so repertoires. While some public TCRs were present in many individuals, most TCR sequences turned up only very rarely across donors. Three of the identified cytomegalovirus-associated TCR beta chains were confirmed in vitro to be specific for cytomegalovirus antigens.

The V and J genes are TRBV28 and TRBJ2-7; 8 junctional bases match TRBD2. The sample comprised PBMCs. This TCR was sampled from a woman younger than 30 in good health and CMV-seronegative. The nucleotides are TGTGCCAGCAAAGGGGAGCGGGAGTACCACGAGCAGTACTTC. Translated, it reads CASKGEREYHEQYF.